Reported below is one T cell receptor (beta chain). Sequencing was performed with immunoSEQ multiplex PCR; in TCRdb, only in-frame clones are kept and a portion is missing. The sample has about 100,000 clones, 70% to 90% seen once. Germline CDR1 reads LNHDA; CDR2 reads SQIVND (reference sequence). The CDR3 consists of 14 residues. The V gene lost 3 bases and the J gene lost 3 bases, with 12 bases spanning the gap. This specimen comes from a study of PD-1 blockade in classical Hodgkin lymphoma. Relapse after autologous stem cell transplantation occurred in every patient, and brentuximab vedotin exposure varied.

This chain uses TRBV19 with TRBJ2-7, with D perhaps being TRBD1 or TRBD2 (5 bases each). The source of this sequence is a human donor with classical Hodgkin lymphoma. The source was peripheral blood mononuclear cells (PBMCs), collected before the second cycle of nivolumab. The CDR3 sequence is CASSIGTPGYEQYF. CDR3 DNA sequence: TGTGCCAGTAGTATCGGGACGCCGGGCTACGAGCAGTACTTC.